One and the same sample provided the 3 T cell receptor beta chains below, sequenced in a study of blood T cell repertoires in COVID-19. The assay was immunoSEQ multiplex PCR, and TCRdb's table has in-frame clones only and misses some. Of around 310,000 clones listed, over 85% are singletons. Source material: PBMCs or T cells enriched from blood (not recorded which). The receptors come from a woman between 25 and 40 years old who had recovered from COVID-19.

This sequence joins TRBV30 and TRBJ2-1; D gene uncertain. This CDR3 region has 14 residues. Germline V gene sequence: CDR1 GTSNPN, CDR2 SVGIG (reference sequence). Trimming took off 4 bases at V and 5 bases at J, with 15 bases between the two ends. The CDR3 protein is CAWTTPFIDNEQFF. The CDR3 coding sequence is TGTGCCTGGACGACTCCTTTCATCGACAATGAGCAGTTCTTC.

J is TRBJ2-7 and V is TRBV18; 10 positions match TRBD2. The CDR3 length is 16 residues. CDR1 is KGHSH, CDR2 LQKENI, per germline. The V segment lost 1 base and the J segment 0 bases; nucleotides outside the gene matches: 3. The CDR3, as DNA: TGTGCCAGCTCACCACGTGTAGCGGGAGGCTCCTACGAGCAGTACTTC. Its translation is CASSPRVAGGSYEQYF.

This chain joins TRBV11-2 and TRBJ2-5; D perhaps matches TRBD1 (5 bases). Germline loops: CDR1 SGHAT, CDR2 FQNNGV. This CDR3 region has 15 residues. The germline V and J ends were trimmed by 0 bases and 2 bases, with 10 bases remaining between them. The CDR3 is CASSLDLAGQETQYF. The CDR3 DNA sequence: TGTGCCAGCAGCTTAGATCTGGCAGGGCAAGAGACCCAGTACTTC.